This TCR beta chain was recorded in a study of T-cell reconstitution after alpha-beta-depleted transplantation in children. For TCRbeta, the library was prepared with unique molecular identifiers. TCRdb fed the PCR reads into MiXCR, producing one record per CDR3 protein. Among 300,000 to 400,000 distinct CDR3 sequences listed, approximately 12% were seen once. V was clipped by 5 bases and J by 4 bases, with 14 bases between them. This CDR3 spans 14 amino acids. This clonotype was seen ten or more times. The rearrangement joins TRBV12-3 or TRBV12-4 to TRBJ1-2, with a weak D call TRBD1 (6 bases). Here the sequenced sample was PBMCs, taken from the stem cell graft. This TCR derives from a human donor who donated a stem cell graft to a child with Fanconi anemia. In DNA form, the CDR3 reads TGTGCCAGCAGTCACAGGGTGGGGGGCTATGGCTACACCTTC. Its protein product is CASSHRVGGYGYTF.